A single sample is the source of the 16 T cell receptor beta chains below, sequenced in a study of T cells after yellow fever vaccination (dated by TCRdb to the late 2010s). Explained via the paper, the treatment or condition label denotes: live attenuated yellow fever vaccine strain. The library came from 5' RACE. The sequencing machine was an Illumina NovaSeq 6000. TCRdb took the public reads, trimmed them with fastp at Q25, ran MiXCR for clone calling and kept in-frame beta chains. Each record represents a unique CDR3 protein, reported with the most common genes and DNA among its rows. This sample has a few hundred thousand distinct CDR3 sequences in its table, and around 3.5% of those were observed once. Together, the top ten hold 15% to 20% of the sample. The sequences come from PBMCs, collected 15 days after the yellow fever booster vaccination. Receptors were obtained from a man younger than 35 who received the YFV17D yellow fever vaccine.

This clonotype was seen repeatedly, ten times or more. The V and J genes are TRBV3-1 and TRBJ2-1; either TRBD1 or TRBD2 may supply D (5 bases each). The CDR3 has 15 residues. Germline CDR1 is LGHDT and CDR2 is YNNKEL (reference sequence). Trimming removed 4 bases at V and 9 bases at J, with 19 bases between. The CDR3 here is CASSLRDASGSEQFF. CDR3 bases: TGTGCCAGCAGCCTACGGGACGCCAGCGGTTCTGAGCAGTTCTTC.

This clonotype was picked up many times. The gene calls are TRBV20-1 and TRBJ2-1; D unclear. The germline V and J ends were trimmed by 1 base and 5 bases, with 12 bases remaining between them. The CDR3 extends over 14 amino acids. Germline CDR1 and CDR2: DFQATT and SNEGSKA (reference sequence). As DNA, the CDR3 is TGCAGTGCTAGAGTCCCGCTAGACAACAATGAGCAGTTCTTC. Translation: CSARVPLDNNEQFF.

As for this clonotype: A single base separates this from a much larger clone, so it may be a read error. V is TRBV5-6 and J is TRBJ2-3, with 8 bases aligning to TRBD2. From germline, CDR1 is SGHDT and CDR2 YYEEEE. Trimming took 0 bases from V and 3 from J; bases not matched to a gene: 6. This CDR3 has 16 amino acids. CDR3 loop: CASSLGSGGRTDTQYF. DNA for the CDR3: TGTGCCAGCAGCTTGGGGAGCGGGGGCAGGACAGATACGCAGTATTTT.

The sample holds many counts of this clonotype. CDR3 sequence reads: CASRSLQGSANEKLFF. The CDR3 DNA reads TGTGCCAGCAGGTCACTACAGGGGTCTGCTAATGAAAAACTGTTTTTT. The V gene is TRBV28, the J gene TRBJ1-4; TRBD1 agrees at 7 bases. The CDR3 has 16 amino acids. J lost 3 bases, V lost 6 bases, and 10 bases had no gene match. Germline loops: CDR1 MDHEN, CDR2 SYDVKM. The variable domain in full, completed from reference TRBV28 and TRBJ1-4, reads DVKVTQSSRYLVKRTGEKVFLECVQDMDHENMFWYRQDPGLGLRLIYFSYDVKMKEKGDIPEGYSVSREKKERFSLILESASTNQTSMYLCASRSLQGSANEKLFFGSGTQLSVL.

There are many counts of this clonotype. V is TRBV2 and J is TRBJ2-6; perhaps D is TRBD1 or TRBD2 (6 bases each). V was cut by 11 bases and J by 0 bases, with 26 bases left in between. Germline V gene data show CDR1 as SNHLY and CDR2 as FYNNEI. CDR3 length equals 19 residues. As DNA, the CDR3 is TGTGCCCAGCTTGGTTGGGGGGCCGAACCGTACTCTGGGGCCAACGTCCTGACTTTC. Translated, it gives CAQLGWGAEPYSGANVLTF.

This clonotype has a count of ten or more. The chain employs TRBV2 and TRBJ1-4, with D uncertain. Trimming left V 5 bases short and J 0 bases short, with 4 bases between. The CDR3 totals 13 residues. Germline V gene lookup returns CDR1 SNHLY and CDR2 FYNNEI. The CDR3 nucleotides are TGTGCCAGCAGTCCCACAACTAATGAAAAACTGTTTTTT. As protein: CASSPTTNEKLFF.

This clonotype was counted only a few times. CDR3 sequence reads: CASSPTGGADSPLHF. The CDR3 DNA sequence: TGTGCCAGCTCACCTACCGGGGGGGCGGATTCACCCCTCCACTTT. This sequence joins TRBV18 and TRBJ1-6, with D perhaps matching TRBD1 (6 bases). The CDR3 runs to 15 residues. Germline V CDR1 and CDR2: KGHSH, LQKENI. Trimming cost V 3 bases and J 8 bases, with 14 bases left between them.

This clonotype was seen more than once but under ten times. The chain links TRBV6-6 to TRBJ2-6, with D possibly TRBD1 on 5 matching bases. V lost 0 bases and J lost 0, with 9 bases in between. The V gene's germline CDR1 is MNHNY and CDR2 SVGAGI (reference sequence). The CDR3 spans 17 residues. The CDR3 spells CASSYSRVTSGANVLTF. CDR3 in DNA: TGTGCCAGCAGTTACTCCAGGGTGACCTCTGGGGCCAACGTCCTGACTTTC.

Many counts were recorded for this clonotype. The chain couples TRBV13 to TRBJ2-2, with TRBD2 as a possible D gene (6 bases). V was pared by 1 base and J by 0 bases, with 21 bases between. The germline V gene encodes CDR1 PRHDT and CDR2 FYEKMQ (reference sequence). The CDR3 loop spans 20 amino acids. The chain's CDR3 is CASSLAGLGLFNPNTGELFF. CDR3 sequence (DNA): TGTGCCAGCAGCTTAGCGGGCTTGGGACTTTTTAACCCGAACACCGGGGAGCTGTTTTTT.

In its sample, this clonotype was seen many times. The chain employs TRBV5-6 and TRBJ2-3, with D unclear. V lost 4 bases to trimming and J lost 5 bases, with 8 bases between them. The CDR3 is 12 residues long. CDR1 SGHDT and CDR2 YYEEEE come from the germline V gene. The CDR3 reads CASSPTRDTQYF. The DNA of the CDR3 is TGTGCCAGCAGCCCGACGAGAGATACGCAGTATTTT.

This clonotype appeared many times. This chain links TRBV20-1 with TRBJ2-5, with TRBD2 identical over 13 bases. With V trimmed by 6 bases and J by 1 base, 5 bases remained unmatched. The CDR3 loop spans 15 amino acids. Germline assignment: CDR1 DFQATT and CDR2 SNEGSKA (reference sequence). CDR3 sequence: CSADGTSGAQETQYF. In DNA form, the CDR3 reads TGCAGTGCGGACGGGACTAGCGGGGCCCAAGAGACCCAGTACTTC.

This clonotype came up many times. This chain uses TRBV20-1 with TRBJ2-1; 8 bases match TRBD2. This CDR3 has 15 amino acids. V gave up 0 bases and J gave up 4 bases; unmatched junction bases: 5. Germline CDR1 and CDR2: DFQATT and SNEGSKA (reference sequence). The CDR3 is CSARDPRGGYNEQFF. The CDR3 DNA sequence: TGCAGTGCTAGAGATCCTCGCGGGGGGTACAATGAGCAGTTCTTC.

There are many counts of this clonotype. This chain connects TRBV5-1 to TRBJ2-4, with 7 nucleotides matching TRBD1. The CDR3 is made up of 18 amino acids. V gave up 3 bases and J gave up 0 bases; unmatched junction bases: 12. Germline CDR1 is SGHRS and CDR2 is YFSETQ. CDR3 amino acids: CASSSSPTGDEAKNIQYF. The DNA of the CDR3 is TGCGCCAGCAGCTCTAGCCCTACAGGGGACGAAGCCAAAAACATTCAGTACTTC.

This clonotype was seen ten or more times. J is TRBJ2-5 and V is TRBV3-1; D is possibly TRBD1 (5 bases). CDR1 and CDR2 (germline): LGHDT, YNNKEL (reference sequence). Trimming removed 0 bases from V and 7 bases from J, with 15 bases in between. The CDR3 consists of 15 residues. The CDR3 sequence: CASSQDPRREGTQYF. The CDR3 DNA reads TGTGCCAGCAGCCAAGATCCTCGCAGGGAAGGGACCCAGTACTTC.

This clonotype was seen repeatedly, ten times or more. V gene TRBV10-3 combines with J gene TRBJ2-7; 7 bases align to TRBD1. Germline V CDR1 and CDR2: ENHRY, SYGVKD. The length of the CDR3 is 16 residues. CDR3 in amino acids: CAISGTRQGASSEQYV. CDR3 DNA: TGTGCCATCAGCGGAACCCGACAGGGCGCTTCCTCCGAGCAGTACGTC.

There are many counts of this clonotype. The chain has TRBV12-3 or TRBV12-4 and TRBJ2-1; D is unclear. V was shortened by 4 bases and J by 5 bases, with 9 bases between the two germline ends. The CDR3 loop spans 13 amino acids. CDR3 sequence: CASSSPVDNEQFF. The DNA for the CDR3 is TGTGCCAGCAGTTCCCCTGTAGACAATGAGCAGTTCTTC.